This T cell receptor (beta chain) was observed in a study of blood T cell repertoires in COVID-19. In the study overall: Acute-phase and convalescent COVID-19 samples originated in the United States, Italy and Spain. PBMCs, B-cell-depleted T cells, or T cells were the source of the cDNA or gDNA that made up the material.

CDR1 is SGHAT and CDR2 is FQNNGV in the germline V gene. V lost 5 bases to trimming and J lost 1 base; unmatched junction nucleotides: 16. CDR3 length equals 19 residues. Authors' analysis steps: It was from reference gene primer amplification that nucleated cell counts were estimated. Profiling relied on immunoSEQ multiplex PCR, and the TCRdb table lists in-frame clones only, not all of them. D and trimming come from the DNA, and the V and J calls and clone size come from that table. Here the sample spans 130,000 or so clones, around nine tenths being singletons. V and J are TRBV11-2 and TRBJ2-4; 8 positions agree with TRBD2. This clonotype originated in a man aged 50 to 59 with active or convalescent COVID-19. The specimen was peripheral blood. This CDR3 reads CASSTSIREREWAKNIQYF. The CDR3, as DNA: TGTGCCAGCAGCACCTCAATACGCGAGCGGGAGTGGGCCAAAAACATTCAGTACTTC. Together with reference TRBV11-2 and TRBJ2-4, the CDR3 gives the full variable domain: EAGVAQSPRYKIIEKRQSVAFWCNPISGHATLYWYQQILGQGPKLLIQFQNNGVVDDSQLPKDRFSAERLKGVDSTLKIQPAKLEDSAVYLCASSTSIREREWAKNIQYFGAGTRLSVL.